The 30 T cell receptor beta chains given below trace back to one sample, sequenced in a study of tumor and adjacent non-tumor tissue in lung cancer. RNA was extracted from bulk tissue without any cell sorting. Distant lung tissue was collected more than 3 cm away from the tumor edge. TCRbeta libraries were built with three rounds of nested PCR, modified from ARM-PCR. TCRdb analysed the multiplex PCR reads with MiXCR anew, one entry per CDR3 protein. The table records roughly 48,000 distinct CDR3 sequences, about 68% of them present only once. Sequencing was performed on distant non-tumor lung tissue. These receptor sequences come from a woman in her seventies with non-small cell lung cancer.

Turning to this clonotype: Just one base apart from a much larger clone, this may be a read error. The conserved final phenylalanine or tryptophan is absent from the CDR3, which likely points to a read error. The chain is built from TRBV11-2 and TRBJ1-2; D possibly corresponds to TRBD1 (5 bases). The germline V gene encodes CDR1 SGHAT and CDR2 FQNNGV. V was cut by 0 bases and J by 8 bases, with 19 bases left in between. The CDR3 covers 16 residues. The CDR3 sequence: CASSLDPGDYLVGYTL. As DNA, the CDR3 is TGTGCCAGCAGCTTAGATCCGGGGGACTATCTCGTAGGCTACACCTTA.

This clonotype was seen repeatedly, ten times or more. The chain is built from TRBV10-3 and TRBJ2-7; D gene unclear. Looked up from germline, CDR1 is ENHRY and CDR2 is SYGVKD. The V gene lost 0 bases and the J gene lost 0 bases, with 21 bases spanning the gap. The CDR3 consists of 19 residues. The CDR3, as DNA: TGTGCCATCAGTGAGTCCCCCGTCCCCGGTTATCTGAGCTCCTACGAGCAGTACTTC. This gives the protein CAISESPVPGYLSSYEQYF.

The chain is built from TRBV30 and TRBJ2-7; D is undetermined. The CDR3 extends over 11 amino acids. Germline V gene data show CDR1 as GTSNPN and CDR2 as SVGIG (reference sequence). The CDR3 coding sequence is TGTGCTCTGGAGTTGGCCAACGAGCAGTACTTC. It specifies CALELANEQYF.

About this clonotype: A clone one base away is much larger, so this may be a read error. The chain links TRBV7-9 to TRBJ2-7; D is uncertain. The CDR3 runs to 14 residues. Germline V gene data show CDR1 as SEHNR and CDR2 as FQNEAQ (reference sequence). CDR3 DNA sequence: TGTGTCAGCAGCTTAGGATACAACTCCTACGAGCAGTACTTC. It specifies CVSSLGYNSYEQYF. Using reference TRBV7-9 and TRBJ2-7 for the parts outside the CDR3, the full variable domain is DTGVSQNPRHKITKRGQNVTFRCDPISEHNRLYWYRQTLGQGPEFLTYFQNEAQLEKSRLLSDRFSAERPKGSFSTLEIQRTEQGDSAMYLCVSSLGYNSYEQYFGPGTRLTVT.

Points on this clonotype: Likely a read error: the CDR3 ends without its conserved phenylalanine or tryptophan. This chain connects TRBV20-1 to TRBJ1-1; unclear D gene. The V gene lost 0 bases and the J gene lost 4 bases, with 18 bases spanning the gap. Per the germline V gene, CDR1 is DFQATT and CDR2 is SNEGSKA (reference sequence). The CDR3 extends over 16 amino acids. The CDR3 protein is CSARDPKKGMSTEAFS. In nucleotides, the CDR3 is TGCAGTGCTAGAGATCCTAAGAAAGGAATGAGCACTGAAGCTTTCTCT.

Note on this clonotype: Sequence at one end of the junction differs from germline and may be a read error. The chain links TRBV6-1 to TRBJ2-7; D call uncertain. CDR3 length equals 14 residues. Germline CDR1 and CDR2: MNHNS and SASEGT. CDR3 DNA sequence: TGTGCCAGCAGTGAAGCAGGGTTACGATACGAGCTGTACTTC. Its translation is CASSEAGLRYELYF.

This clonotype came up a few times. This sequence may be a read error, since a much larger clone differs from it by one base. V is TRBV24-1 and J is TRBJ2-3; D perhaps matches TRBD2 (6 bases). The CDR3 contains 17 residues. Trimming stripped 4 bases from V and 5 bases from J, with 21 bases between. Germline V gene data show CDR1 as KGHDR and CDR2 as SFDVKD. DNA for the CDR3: TGTGCCACCAGTGAATGGACTAACGGGAGCCATGGAGATACGCAGTATTTT. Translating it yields CATSEWTNGSHGDTQYF.

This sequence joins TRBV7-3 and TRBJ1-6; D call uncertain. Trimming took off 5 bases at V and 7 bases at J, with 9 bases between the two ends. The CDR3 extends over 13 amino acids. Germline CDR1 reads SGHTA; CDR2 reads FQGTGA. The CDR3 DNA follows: TGTGCCAGCAGCCGGAATCAAAATTCACCCCTCCACTTT. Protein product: CASSRNQNSPLHF.

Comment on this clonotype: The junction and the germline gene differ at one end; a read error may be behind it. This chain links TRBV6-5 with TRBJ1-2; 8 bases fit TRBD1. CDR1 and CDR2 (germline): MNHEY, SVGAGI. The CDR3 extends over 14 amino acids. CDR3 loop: CAGSYSRQGNGCTF. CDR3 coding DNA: TGTGCCGGCAGTTACTCCAGACAGGGGAACGGCTGCACCTTC.

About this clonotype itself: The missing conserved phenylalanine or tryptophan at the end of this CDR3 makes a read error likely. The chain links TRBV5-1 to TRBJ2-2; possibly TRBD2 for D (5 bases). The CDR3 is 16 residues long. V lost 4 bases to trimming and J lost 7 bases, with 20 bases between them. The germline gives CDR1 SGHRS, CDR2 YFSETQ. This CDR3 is CASSPDLAGAVGELFL. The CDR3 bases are TGCGCCAGCAGCCCGGACCTTGCGGGCGCCGTCGGGGAGCTGTTTCTT.

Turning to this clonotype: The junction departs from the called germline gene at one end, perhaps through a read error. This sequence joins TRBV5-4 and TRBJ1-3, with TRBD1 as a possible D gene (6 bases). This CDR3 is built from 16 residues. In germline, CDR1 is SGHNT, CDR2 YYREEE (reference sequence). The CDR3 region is CASSRPGQGTGKTIYF. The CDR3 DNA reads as TGTGCCAGCAGTCGGCCGGGACAAGGTACTGGAAAGACCATATATTTT.

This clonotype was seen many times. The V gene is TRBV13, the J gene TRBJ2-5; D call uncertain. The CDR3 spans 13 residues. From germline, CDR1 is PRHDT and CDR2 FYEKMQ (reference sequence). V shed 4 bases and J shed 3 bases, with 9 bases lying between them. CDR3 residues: CASSSPQEETQYF. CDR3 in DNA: TGTGCCAGCAGCTCCCCTCAGGAAGAGACCCAGTACTTC. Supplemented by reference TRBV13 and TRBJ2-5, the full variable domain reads AAGVIQSPRHLIKEKRETATLKCYPIPRHDTVYWYQQGPGQDPQFLISFYEKMQSDKGSIPDRFSAQQFSDYHSELNMSSLELGDSALYFCASSSPQEETQYFGPGTRLLVL.

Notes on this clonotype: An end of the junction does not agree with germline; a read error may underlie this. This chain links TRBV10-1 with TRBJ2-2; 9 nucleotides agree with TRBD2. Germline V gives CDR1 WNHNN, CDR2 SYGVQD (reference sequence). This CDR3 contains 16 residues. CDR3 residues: CVSSLVAGEDTGELFF. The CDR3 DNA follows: TGCGTCAGCAGCTTGGTAGCGGGAGAGGACACCGGGGAGCTGTTTTTT.

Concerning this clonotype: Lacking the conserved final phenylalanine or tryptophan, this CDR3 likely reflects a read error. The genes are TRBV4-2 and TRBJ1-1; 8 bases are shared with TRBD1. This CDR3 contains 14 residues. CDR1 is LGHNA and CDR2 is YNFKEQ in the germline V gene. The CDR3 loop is CASSPDRANTEAFL. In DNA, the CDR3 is TGTGCCAGTAGCCCGGACAGGGCGAACACTGAAGCTTTCTTA.

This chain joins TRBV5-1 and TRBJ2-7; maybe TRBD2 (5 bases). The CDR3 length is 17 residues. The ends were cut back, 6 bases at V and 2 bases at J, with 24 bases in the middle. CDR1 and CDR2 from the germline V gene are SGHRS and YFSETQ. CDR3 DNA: TGCGCCAGCACCCCGTTCCCCAGGATTAGCGAGACCTACGAGCAGTACTTC. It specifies CASTPFPRISETYEQYF.

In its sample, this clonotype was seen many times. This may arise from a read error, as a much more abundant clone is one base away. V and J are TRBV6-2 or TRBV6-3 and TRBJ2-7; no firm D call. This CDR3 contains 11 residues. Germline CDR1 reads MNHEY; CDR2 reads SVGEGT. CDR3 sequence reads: CTSSYSYEQYF. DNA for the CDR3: TGTACCAGCAGTTATTCCTACGAGCAGTACTTC.

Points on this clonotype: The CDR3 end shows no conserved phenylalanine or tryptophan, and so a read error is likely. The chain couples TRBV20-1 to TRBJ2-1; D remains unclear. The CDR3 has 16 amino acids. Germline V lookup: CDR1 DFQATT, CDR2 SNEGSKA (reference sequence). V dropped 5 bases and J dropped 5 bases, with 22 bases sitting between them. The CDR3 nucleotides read TGCAGTGCTGCAGTTCGCTTAGAACCCCCAAACAATGAGCAGTTCCTC. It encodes CSAAVRLEPPNNEQFL.

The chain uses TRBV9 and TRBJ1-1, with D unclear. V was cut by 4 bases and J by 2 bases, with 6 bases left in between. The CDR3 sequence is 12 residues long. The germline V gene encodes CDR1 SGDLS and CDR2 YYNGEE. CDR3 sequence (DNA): TGTGCCAGCAGCCTCCCAAACACTGAAGCTTTCTTT. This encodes CASSLPNTEAFF.

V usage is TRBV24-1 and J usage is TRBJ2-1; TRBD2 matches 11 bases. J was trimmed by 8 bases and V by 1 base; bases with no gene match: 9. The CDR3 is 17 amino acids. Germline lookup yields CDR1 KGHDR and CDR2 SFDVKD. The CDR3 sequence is CATSDFTSGLAVDEQFF. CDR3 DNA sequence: TGTGCCACCAGTGATTTTACTTCGGGACTAGCGGTAGATGAGCAGTTCTTC.

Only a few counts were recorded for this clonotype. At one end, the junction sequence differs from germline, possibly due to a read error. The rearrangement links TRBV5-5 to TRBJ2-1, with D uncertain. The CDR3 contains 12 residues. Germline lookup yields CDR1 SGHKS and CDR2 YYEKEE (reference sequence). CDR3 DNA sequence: TGTGCCAGCAGCTTGTCATTGGGTGGTCGGCTCTTC. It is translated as CASSLSLGGRLF.

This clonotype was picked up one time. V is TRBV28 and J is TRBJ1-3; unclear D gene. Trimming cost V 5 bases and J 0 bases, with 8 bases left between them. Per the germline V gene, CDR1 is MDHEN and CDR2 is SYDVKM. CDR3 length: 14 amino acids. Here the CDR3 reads CASSIGSSGNTIYF. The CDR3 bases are TGTGCCAGCAGTATAGGGAGCTCTGGAAACACCATATATTTT.

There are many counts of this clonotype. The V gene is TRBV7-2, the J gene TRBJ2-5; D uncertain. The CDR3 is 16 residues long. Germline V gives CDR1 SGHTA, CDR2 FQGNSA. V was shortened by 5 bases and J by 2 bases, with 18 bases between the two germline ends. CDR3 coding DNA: TGTGCCAGCAGCCCTGGATCGATTGCTAAACAAGAGACCCAGTACTTC. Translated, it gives CASSPGSIAKQETQYF.

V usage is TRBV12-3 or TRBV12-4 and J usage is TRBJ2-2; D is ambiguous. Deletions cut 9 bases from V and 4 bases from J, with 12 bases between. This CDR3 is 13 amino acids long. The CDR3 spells CASRPTSTGELFF. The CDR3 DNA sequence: TGTGCCAGTAGACCAACGAGCACCGGGGAGCTGTTTTTT.

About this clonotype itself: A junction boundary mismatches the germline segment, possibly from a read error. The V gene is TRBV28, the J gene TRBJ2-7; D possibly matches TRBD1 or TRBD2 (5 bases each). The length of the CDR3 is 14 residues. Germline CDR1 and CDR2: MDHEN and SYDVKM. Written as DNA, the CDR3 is TGTGTCAGCAGTTTAACGGGGACCTCCTACGAGCAGTACTTC. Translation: CVSSLTGTSYEQYF. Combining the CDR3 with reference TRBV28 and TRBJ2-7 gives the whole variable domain DVKVTQSSRYLVKRTGEKVFLECVQDMDHENMFWYRQDPGLGLRLIYFSYDVKMKEKGDIPEGYSVSREKKERFSLILESASTNQTSMYLCVSSLTGTSYEQYFGPGTRLTVT.

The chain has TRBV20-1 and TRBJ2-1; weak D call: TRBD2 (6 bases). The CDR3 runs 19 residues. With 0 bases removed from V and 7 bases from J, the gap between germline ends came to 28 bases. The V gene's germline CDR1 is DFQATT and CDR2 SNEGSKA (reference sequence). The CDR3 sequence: CSARDPPYYGTAKANEQFF. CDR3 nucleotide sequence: TGCAGTGCTAGAGATCCTCCGTACTATGGGACTGCCAAGGCGAATGAGCAGTTCTTC.

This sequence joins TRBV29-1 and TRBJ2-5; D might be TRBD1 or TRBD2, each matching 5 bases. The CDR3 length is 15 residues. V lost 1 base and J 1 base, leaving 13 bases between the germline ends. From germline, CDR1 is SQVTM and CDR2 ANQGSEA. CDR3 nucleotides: TGCAGCGTTGAAGGGGGACGGGATACCCAAGAGACCCAGTACTTC. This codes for CSVEGGRDTQETQYF.

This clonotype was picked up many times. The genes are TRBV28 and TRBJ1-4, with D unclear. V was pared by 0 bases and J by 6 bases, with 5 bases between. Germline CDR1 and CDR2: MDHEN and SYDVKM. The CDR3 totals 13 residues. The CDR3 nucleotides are TGTGCCAGCAGTTTATGGACACATGAAAAACTGTTTTTT. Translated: CASSLWTHEKLFF.

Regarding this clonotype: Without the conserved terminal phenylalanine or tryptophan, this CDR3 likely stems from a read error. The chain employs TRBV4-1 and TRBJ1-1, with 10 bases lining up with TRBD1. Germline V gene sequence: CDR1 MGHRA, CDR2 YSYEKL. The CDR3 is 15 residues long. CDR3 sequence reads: CASNQDRGRLTEAFY. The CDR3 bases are TGCGCCAGCAACCAAGACAGGGGGCGGTTAACTGAAGCTTTCTAT.

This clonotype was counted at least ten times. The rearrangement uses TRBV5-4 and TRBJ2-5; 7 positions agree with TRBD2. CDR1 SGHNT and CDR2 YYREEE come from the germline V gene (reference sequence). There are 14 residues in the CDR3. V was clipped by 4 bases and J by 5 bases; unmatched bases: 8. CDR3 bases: TGTGCCAGCAGCACTTCACTAGCGCCCGAGACCCAGTACTTC. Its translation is CASSTSLAPETQYF.

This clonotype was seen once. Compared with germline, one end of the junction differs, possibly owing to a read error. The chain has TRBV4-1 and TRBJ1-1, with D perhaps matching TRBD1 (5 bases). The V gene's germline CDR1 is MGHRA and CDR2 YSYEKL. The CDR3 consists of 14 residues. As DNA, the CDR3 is TGTGCCAGCAGTCACTTGACAGAGAACACTGAAGCTTTCTTT. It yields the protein CASSHLTENTEAFF.